The rows below give T cell receptor beta chains drawn from one sample of a study of blood T cell repertoires in COVID-19. Some clones are missing from TCRdb's copy, which holds only in-frame ones; the method was immunoSEQ multiplex PCR. The sample records approximately 300,000 clones, around nine tenths being singletons. The material sequenced was PBMCs or T cells enriched from blood (not recorded which). These receptors all come from a man aged 55-75 years who had recovered from COVID-19. Each CDR3 is given with its conserved first and last residue. Each record gives: J gene, V gene, clone size, D gene, CDR3 protein, CDR3 DNA. The D gene is left open where the match is weak. Size values are once, few and many counts, or a class for expanded clones, and some rows have none.

J: TRBJ2-7; V: TRBV24-1; size: .; D: TRBD2; CDR3: CATSDPPGAGGQYRQYF; DNA: TGTGCCACCAGTGACCCACCTGGGGCGGGAGGGCAATACCGGCAGTACTTC
J: TRBJ1-4; V: TRBV30; size: .; D: .; CDR3: CAWSVTSEKLFF; DNA: TGTGCCTGGAGTGTAACTTCCGAAAAACTGTTTTTT
J: TRBJ2-2; V: TRBV24-1; size: .; D: TRBD1; CDR3: CATSDPDRGSTGELFF; DNA: TGTGCCACCAGTGACCCAGACAGGGGGAGCACCGGGGAGCTGTTTTTT
J: TRBJ1-5; V: TRBV4-3; size: .; D: TRBD1; CDR3: CASSQDRDRVQHF; DNA: TGCGCCAGCAGCCAAGATCGTGACAGGGTCCAGCATTTT
J: TRBJ2-1; V: TRBV6-1; size: .; D: TRBD2; CDR3: CASSGAAGEGYNEQFF; DNA: TGTGCCAGCAGTGGGGCAGCGGGAGAGGGTTACAATGAGCAGTTCTTC
J: TRBJ2-2; V: TRBV5-8; size: .; D: .; CDR3: CASSRRGQGHGELFF; DNA: TGTGCCAGCAGCCGGCGGGGGCAGGGGCACGGGGAGCTGTTTTTT
J: TRBJ1-1; V: TRBV5-1; size: .; D: TRBD1; CDR3: CASSLTGGVGGTEAFF; DNA: TGCGCCAGCAGCCTCACAGGGGGTGTAGGGGGCACTGAAGCTTTCTTT
J: TRBJ1-4; V: TRBV10-3; size: .; D: .; CDR3: CAIRPGINEKLFF; DNA: TGTGCCATCAGACCGGGAATAAATGAAAAACTGTTTTTT
J: TRBJ1-2; V: TRBV12-3/TRBV12-4; size: .; D: TRBD1; CDR3: CASWDRANYGYTF; DNA: TGTGCCAGCTGGGACAGGGCGAACTATGGCTACACCTTC
J: TRBJ1-5; V: TRBV4-1; size: .; D: .; CDR3: CASSQSLPRGPQHF; DNA: TGCGCCAGCAGCCAAAGCCTCCCTAGGGGACCCCAGCATTTT
J: TRBJ2-7; V: TRBV11-1; size: .; D: TRBD2; CDR3: CASSRGEYYEQYF; DNA: TGTGCCAGCAGCCGGGGGGAGTATTACGAGCAGTACTTC
J: TRBJ1-5; V: TRBV27; size: .; D: .; CDR3: CASSSGGSQPQHF; DNA: TGTGCCAGCAGTTCGGGTGGGAGTCAGCCCCAGCATTTT
J: TRBJ1-3; V: TRBV5-4; size: .; D: .; CDR3: CASSMQGSGNTIYF; DNA: TGTGCCAGCAGCATGCAGGGCTCTGGAAACACCATATATTTT
J: TRBJ1-2; V: TRBV4-3; size: .; D: .; CDR3: CASSQGSGISPYGYTF; DNA: TGCGCCAGCAGCCAAGGTTCAGGGATTAGTCCCTATGGCTACACCTTC
J: TRBJ2-5; V: TRBV5-5; size: few; D: TRBD2; CDR3: CASSLGSLSSGSETQYF; DNA: TGTGCCAGCAGCTTGGGATCGCTGTCTAGCGGGTCTGAGACCCAGTACTTC
J: TRBJ2-7; V: TRBV6-1; size: .; D: TRBD2; CDR3: CASSGGLAGGPYEQYF; DNA: TGTGCCAGCAGTGGGGGACTAGCGGGAGGGCCCTACGAGCAGTACTTC
J: TRBJ2-3; V: TRBV6-1; size: .; D: .; CDR3: CASSDWLAQADTQYF; DNA: TGTGCCAGCAGTGATTGGCTCGCCCAGGCAGATACGCAGTATTTT
J: TRBJ1-2; V: TRBV24-1; size: .; D: .; CDR3: CATSPGRGRALQGGYTF; DNA: TGTGCCACCAGCCCAGGTAGGGGCAGGGCCCTTCAGGGTGGCTACACCTTC
J: TRBJ2-1; V: TRBV4-2; size: .; D: TRBD2; CDR3: CASSQDLAGGNEQFF; DNA: TGTGCCAGCAGCCAAGATCTCGCGGGGGGAAATGAGCAGTTCTTC
J: TRBJ1-1; V: TRBV30; size: .; D: TRBD1; CDR3: CAWSRGQGRTEAFF; DNA: TGTGCCTGGAGTAGAGGACAGGGGCGTACTGAAGCTTTCTTT
J: TRBJ1-2; V: TRBV7-3; size: .; D: TRBD1; CDR3: CASSHGTGGGYTF; DNA: TGTGCCAGCAGCCACGGGACAGGGGGTGGCTACACCTTC
J: TRBJ1-2; V: TRBV19; size: .; D: .; CDR3: CASSIPPGDYGYTF; DNA: TGTGCCAGTAGTATCCCCCCGGGGGACTATGGCTACACCTTC
J: TRBJ1-1; V: TRBV5-1; size: .; D: .; CDR3: CASSFEGMNTEAFF; DNA: TGCGCCAGCAGCTTTGAGGGAATGAACACTGAAGCTTTCTTT
J: TRBJ1-3; V: TRBV19; size: .; D: TRBD1; CDR3: CASRTGGTGNTIYF; DNA: TGTGCCAGTAGAACAGGGGGTACTGGAAACACCATATATTTT
J: TRBJ2-5; V: TRBV5-1; size: .; D: TRBD2; CDR3: CASSFSMTSGGPGYF; DNA: TGCGCCAGCAGCTTTTCGATGACTAGCGGGGGCCCAGGGTACTTC
J: TRBJ2-1; V: TRBV7-3; size: .; D: TRBD2; CDR3: CASSLIWAGGRREQFF; DNA: TGTGCCAGCAGCTTAATTTGGGCGGGAGGGCGTCGTGAGCAGTTCTTC
J: TRBJ2-1; V: TRBV29-1; size: once; D: TRBD2; CDR3: CSVEVLGGRSFNEQFF; DNA: TGCAGCGTTGAAGTATTGGGCGGGAGGAGTTTCAATGAGCAGTTCTTC
J: TRBJ1-6; V: TRBV7-2; size: once; D: .; CDR3: CASSGVLTSSYNSPLHF; DNA: TGTGCCAGCAGCGGAGTCTTGACGAGCTCCTATAATTCACCCCTCCACTTT
J: TRBJ2-1; V: TRBV19; size: .; D: TRBD1; CDR3: CASSSRGNEQFF; DNA: TGTGCCAGTAGTTCCAGGGGGAATGAGCAGTTCTTC
J: TRBJ1-3; V: TRBV5-1; size: .; D: .; CDR3: CASSTTGSAGNTIYF; DNA: TGCGCCAGCAGCACTACAGGCTCTGCAGGAAACACCATATATTTT
J: TRBJ2-7; V: TRBV21-1; size: .; D: .; CDR3: CASNSWGRGYEQYF; DNA: TGTGCCAGCAACTCTTGGGGCAGGGGGTACGAGCAGTACTTC
J: TRBJ2-5; V: TRBV5-4; size: .; D: TRBD2; CDR3: CASSFGAGGGQETQYF; DNA: TGTGCCAGCAGCTTCGGCGCGGGGGGGGGCCAAGAGACCCAGTACTTC
J: TRBJ2-2; V: TRBV10-3; size: .; D: .; CDR3: CAILANTGELFF; DNA: TGTGCCATTCTAGCAAACACCGGGGAGCTGTTTTTT
J: TRBJ1-1; V: TRBV27; size: .; D: .; CDR3: CASSLSGQPEAFF; DNA: TGTGCCAGCAGTTTATCTGGACAGCCTGAAGCTTTCTTT